A selection of T cell receptor beta chains follows, all from one sample in a study of cytomegalovirus exposure and HLA in healthy donors. The method was immunoSEQ multiplex PCR; TCRdb's version includes in-frame clones alone and lacks a portion of them. Of about 110,000 clones detected, under 80% appear once; the ten largest clones hold approximately 3.6%. The sequenced sample was PBMCs. The source is a man in his fifties or sixties in good health and CMV-seronegative. The CDR3 runs from the conserved cysteine through the conserved F or W. Fields, in order: D gene, clone size, J gene, V gene, CDR3 DNA, CDR3 protein. D genes are given only for firm matches. The size of a clone is reported for some rows only, either as once, few or many, or as a class for expanded clones.

TRBD2 | . | TRBJ2-3 | TRBV5-1 | TGCGCCAGCAGCCCCCGACTAGCGGGGGGCCCAGATACGCAGTATTTT | CASSPRLAGGPDTQYF
. | . | TRBJ2-2 | TRBV9 | TGTGCCAGCAGCGTTGGAATTGGAGGGGAATGGGCCGGGGAGCTGTTTTTT | CASSVGIGGEWAGELFF
. | . | TRBJ2-7 | TRBV7-2 | TGTGCCAGCAGTTTCACCTTGACAGGTACGACGCCGCAGTACTTC | CASSFTLTGTTPQYF
. | . | TRBJ2-1 | TRBV28 | TGTGCCAGCAGTGCCGGAGGGGGCGGGAAGGGTCAGTTCTTC | CASSAGGGGKGQFF
. | . | TRBJ2-5 | TRBV12-1 | TGTGCCAGCAGCTTTAGACTCTGTGAGACCCAGTACTTC | CASSFRLCETQYF
. | few | TRBJ1-5 | TRBV28 | TGTGCCAGCAGGGCAGGGTTTTTTGCTGGCAATCAGCCCCAGCATTTT | CASRAGFFAGNQPQHF
. | . | TRBJ2-3 | TRBV18 | TGTGCCAGCTCACCCCGGGACATAGATACGCAGTATTTT | CASSPRDIDTQYF
. | . | TRBJ2-1 | TRBV5-4 | TGTGCCAGCAGCTTTACCACTAGCTCGGTATTAAATGAGCAGTTCTTC | CASSFTTSSVLNEQFF
. | . | TRBJ1-4 | TRBV7-9 | TGTGCCAGCAGCTTAGGAGAGGGTATCGCAACTAATGAAAAACTGTTTTTT | CASSLGEGIATNEKLFF
. | . | TRBJ2-3 | TRBV19 | TGTGCCAGTAGTATAGATATGTACTACACAGATACGCAGTATTTT | CASSIDMYYTDTQYF
. | . | TRBJ2-5 | TRBV20-1 | TGCAGTGCTAGTTGGGGGGTGACCCAGTACTTC | CSASWGVTQYF
TRBD1 | . | TRBJ2-7 | TRBV27 | TGTGCCAGCAGTTTAGGTCCGCCCGACAGGGCCTACGAGCAGTACTTC | CASSLGPPDRAYEQYF
. | . | TRBJ1-2 | TRBV5-1 | TGCGCCAGCAGCTTGAATTCTCTTAGTAGACAGGTGAACTATGGCTACACCTTC | CASSLNSLSRQVNYGYTF
. | once | TRBJ2-3 | TRBV7-9 | TGTGCCAGCAGCTTAGAGGGGCCCACAGATACGCAGTATTTT | CASSLEGPTDTQYF
TRBD1 | . | TRBJ2-5 | TRBV5-1 | TGCGCCAGCACTGAGGGGGCGGAAGAGACCCAGTACTTC | CASTEGAEETQYF